The 32 T cell receptor beta chains below come from one sample, sequenced in a study of blood T cell repertoires in COVID-19. Assay used: immunoSEQ multiplex PCR; TCRdb lists only in-frame clones, some missing. The sample lists approximately 190,000 clones; about 80% were seen once. The sequenced material came from peripheral blood. The receptors stem from a man aged 60 to 75 with acute or convalescent COVID-19.

J is TRBJ2-7 and V is TRBV15; 9 bases align to TRBD1. The trim removed 3 bases at V and 3 bases at J, leaving 6 bases unmatched. CDR3 length equals 15 residues. Germline CDR1 is LNHNV and CDR2 is YYDKDF (reference sequence). CDR3 region: CATSRAGTGHYEQYF. Written as DNA, the CDR3 is TGTGCCACCAGCAGGGCCGGGACAGGGCACTACGAGCAGTACTTC. The full variable domain, its missing parts supplied by reference TRBV15 and TRBJ2-7, is DAMVIQNPRYQVTQFGKPVTLSCSQTLNHNVMYWYQQKSSQAPKLLFHYYDKDFNNEADTPDNFQSRRPNTSFCFLDIRSPGLGDTAMYLCATSRAGTGHYEQYFGPGTRLTVT.

The chain carries TRBV18 and TRBJ1-2; D is uncertain. Trimming took 0 bases from V and 2 from J, leaving 10 bases between them. The CDR3 extends over 15 amino acids. Germline V gene sequence: CDR1 KGHSH, CDR2 LQKENI. The CDR3 loop is CASSPPSGSNYGYTF. In DNA form, the CDR3 reads TGTGCCAGCTCACCACCGTCAGGATCGAACTATGGCTACACCTTC.

The chain uses TRBV7-9 and TRBJ1-1; 10 bases are a match to TRBD1. The CDR3 extends over 13 amino acids. In germline, CDR1 is SEHNR, CDR2 FQNEAQ (reference sequence). V lost 1 base and J lost 9; bases outside the gene matches: 2. DNA of the CDR3: TGTGCCAGCAGCTTAGGGACAGGGGGACAAGCTTTCTTT. This encodes CASSLGTGGQAFF.

V and J are TRBV11-2 and TRBJ2-7, with 8 bases aligning to TRBD2. V lost 3 bases and J lost 3; bases outside the gene matches: 4. CDR1 is SGHAT, CDR2 FQNNGV, per germline. This CDR3 spans 14 amino acids. The CDR3 coding sequence is TGTGCCAGCAGCTTCGGGACTAGTCTCTACGAGCAGTACTTC. It yields the protein CASSFGTSLYEQYF.

About this clone: The same CDR3 arises from other DNA sequences in this sample as well. The rearrangement links TRBV5-1 to TRBJ2-7; 8 bases are shared with TRBD1. This CDR3 is built from 14 residues. With V trimmed by 3 bases and J by 2 bases, 4 bases remained unmatched. CDR1 SGHRS and CDR2 YFSETQ come from the germline V gene. The CDR3 DNA reads TGCGCCAGCAGCTCAGGGACAGGCACCTACGAGCAGTACTTC. It specifies CASSSGTGTYEQYF.

V is TRBV13 and J is TRBJ2-7, with TRBD2 identical over 9 bases. The CDR3 loop spans 17 amino acids. Unmatched junction bases numbered 11, after V lost 5 bases and J lost 0 bases. The germline V gene has CDR1 PRHDT and CDR2 FYEKMQ (reference sequence). DNA for the CDR3: TGTGCCAGCAGCCTCTCATCACTAGCGGGCAACTCCTACGAGCAGTACTTC. Translation: CASSLSSLAGNSYEQYF.

V and J are TRBV4-1 and TRBJ1-1; D perhaps matches TRBD1 (5 bases). V shed 10 bases and J shed 6 bases, with 18 bases lying between them. The CDR3 loop spans 13 amino acids. Germline CDR1 is MGHRA and CDR2 is YSYEKL. As DNA, the CDR3 is TGCGCCACCGGGAGGGACCCAACGGCTGAAGCTTTCTTT. It specifies CATGRDPTAEAFF.

A single count supports this clone. This chain joins TRBV24-1 and TRBJ2-1; 11 nucleotides align to TRBD2. Germline V gene sequence: CDR1 KGHDR, CDR2 SFDVKD. This CDR3 spans 14 amino acids. With 7 bases clipped from V and 5 bases from J, the junction kept 3 bases outside the gene matches. DNA for the CDR3: TGTGCCACCAGGGAGACTAGCGGGAACAATGAGCAGTTCTTC. Its translation: CATRETSGNNEQFF.

The chain uses TRBV7-2 and TRBJ2-1; TRBD2 aligns across 11 bases. The CDR3 length is 14 residues. V lost 0 bases, J lost 14 bases, and 6 bases stayed unmatched. The germline V gene has CDR1 SGHTA and CDR2 FQGNSA. The CDR3 DNA sequence: TGTGCCAGCAGCTTAGCGGCGACTAGCGGGGAAGAGTTCTTC. Translated: CASSLAATSGEEFF.

The rearrangement joins TRBV29-1 to TRBJ2-5; TRBD2 matches 11 bases. The germline gives CDR1 SQVTM, CDR2 ANQGSEA. The CDR3 contains 14 residues. Trimming removed 7 bases from V and 7 bases from J; junction bases left unmatched: 11. The CDR3 is CSAASGGTGVTQYF. The CDR3, as DNA: TGCAGCGCCGCTAGCGGGGGGACGGGGGTGACCCAGTACTTC. The whole variable domain, filled in from reference TRBV29-1 and TRBJ2-5, reads SAVISQKPSRDICQRGTSLTIQCQVDSQVTMMFWYRQQPGQSLTLIATANQGSEATYESGFVIDKFPISRPNLTFSTLTVSNMSPEDSSIYLCSAASGGTGVTQYFGPGTRLLVL.

The genes are TRBV9 and TRBJ2-3; D not resolved. The CDR3 is 18 amino acids. Trimming pared 0 bases from V and 0 bases from J, leaving 17 bases between. Germline loops: CDR1 SGDLS, CDR2 YYNGEE. The CDR3 nucleotides are TGTGCCAGCAGCGTAGGTCGTGGGCCGATTACTAGCACAGATACGCAGTATTTT. This encodes CASSVGRGPITSTDTQYF.

V usage is TRBV3-1 (or the pseudogene TRBV3-2) and J usage is TRBJ1-2, with 9 bases aligning to TRBD1. The V gene end was trimmed by 3 bases and the J gene end by 7 bases; junction bases not matched to a gene: 6. Germline V CDR1 and CDR2: LGHDT, YNNKEL (reference sequence). The CDR3 runs to 14 residues. The DNA of the CDR3 is TGTGCCAGCAGCCAGGGGACAGGGACGCGTGGCTACACCTTC. Protein sequence: CASSQGTGTRGYTF.

V gene TRBV19 combines with J gene TRBJ2-3, with 8 positions matching TRBD1. The CDR3 is made up of 15 amino acids. With V trimmed by 4 bases and J by 3 bases, 6 bases remained unmatched. The germline gives CDR1 LNHDA, CDR2 SQIVND (reference sequence). CDR3 sequence: CASSTDRVRTDTQYF. The DNA for the CDR3 is TGTGCCAGTAGTACGGACAGGGTGCGGACAGATACGCAGTATTTT. Combining the CDR3 with reference TRBV19 and TRBJ2-3 gives the whole variable domain DGGITQSPKYLFRKEGQNVTLSCEQNLNHDAMYWYRQDPGQGLRLIYYSQIVNDFQKGDIAEGYSVSREKKESFPLTVTSAQKNPTAFYLCASSTDRVRTDTQYFGPGTRLTVL.

The gene calls are TRBV24-1 and TRBJ1-5; tentative D call: TRBD1 (5 bases). V lost 5 bases and J lost 2, with 12 bases in between. Germline loops: CDR1 KGHDR, CDR2 SFDVKD. CDR3 length: 15 amino acids. The CDR3 region has the DNA TGTGCCACCAGTGCCTCGGGGGACGGCAATCAGCCCCAGCATTTT. It translates to CATSASGDGNQPQHF.

The CDR3 nucleotides read TGTGCCAGCACGGGCGGCGAGGGTGGCTACACCTTC. This translates into CASTGGEGGYTF. The rearrangement links TRBV2 to TRBJ1-2, with unresolved D. CDR1 is SNHLY and CDR2 is FYNNEI in the germline V gene. CDR3 length equals 12 residues. The ends were cut back, 7 bases at V and 7 bases at J, with 13 bases in the middle.

The gene calls are TRBV11-2 and TRBJ2-3, with TRBD1 identical over 8 bases. V was pared by 5 bases and J by 8 bases, with 18 bases of the junction left unmatched. The CDR3 is 17 residues long. Germline V gives CDR1 SGHAT, CDR2 FQNNGV. CDR3 coding DNA: TGTGCCAGCAGCGTCCTTTTCGGGCAGGGGGCCTCAGGTACGCAGTATTTT. This gives the protein CASSVLFGQGASGTQYF.

Here the CDR3 DNA reads TGTGCCAGCAGCTTAAACGGGGACAATGAGCAGTTCTTC. Translated, it gives CASSLNGDNEQFF. V is TRBV7-2 and J is TRBJ2-1; D is perhaps TRBD2 (5 bases). The germline V gene encodes CDR1 SGHTA and CDR2 FQGNSA. Trimming removed 2 bases at V and 5 bases at J, with 7 bases between. The CDR3 is 13 residues long.

V gene TRBV7-2 combines with J gene TRBJ1-5; tentatively, D is TRBD1 (5 bases). The CDR3 consists of 13 residues. The ends were cut back, 3 bases at V and 6 bases at J, with 9 bases in the middle. Germline values: CDR1 SGHTA, CDR2 FQGNSA. The CDR3 reads CASSFSGSQPQHF. The CDR3 nucleotides read TGTGCCAGCAGCTTTTCAGGGTCTCAGCCCCAGCATTTT.

The genes are TRBV5-1 and TRBJ1-2; TRBD1 aligns across 7 bases. V shed 4 bases and J 2 bases; nucleotides not matched to a gene: 5. Germline CDR1 reads SGHRS; CDR2 reads YFSETQ. The CDR3 covers 14 residues. The DNA of the CDR3 is TGCGCCAGCAGCGCCGGACAGGCGAACTATGGCTACACCTTC. Translation gives CASSAGQANYGYTF.

The chain couples TRBV6-2 or TRBV6-3 to TRBJ1-1, with a weak D call TRBD1 (6 bases). Between the trimmed V and J ends, which lost 4 bases and 8 bases, there was a span of 8 bases. The CDR3 covers 11 residues. CDR1 MNHEY and CDR2 SVGEGT come from the germline V gene. This CDR3 is CASSLGTEAFF. The CDR3, as DNA: TGTGCCAGCAGTTTGGGGACAGAAGCTTTCTTT.

The chain employs TRBV23-1 and TRBJ2-7; possibly TRBD1 for D (5 bases). TRBV23-1 is an ORF for which the function is uncertain. With 11 bases removed from V and 7 bases from J, the gap between germline ends came to 24 bases. The CDR3 extends over 14 amino acids. The DNA of the CDR3 is TGCGCCGGCCCCTCGACAGACCCTTTAGGGGAGCAGTACTTC. Translated: CAGPSTDPLGEQYF.

V and J are TRBV6-6 and TRBJ1-1; tentatively, D is TRBD1 (6 bases). The V and J ends lost 8 bases and 6 bases respectively, with 13 bases between them. This CDR3 contains 12 residues. In germline, CDR1 is MNHNY, CDR2 SVGAGI (reference sequence). CDR3 sequence reads: CASSNRVSEAFF. CDR3 coding DNA: TGTGCCAGCTCGAACAGGGTTTCTGAAGCTTTCTTT.

V usage is TRBV6-2 or TRBV6-3 and J usage is TRBJ2-3; 8 nucleotides match TRBD2. The ends lost 4 bases at V and 1 base at J; junction bases unmatched: 10. Germline loops: CDR1 MNHEY, CDR2 SVGEGT. CDR3 length equals 17 residues. This CDR3 is CASSSLPGLGGTDTQYF. DNA of the CDR3: TGTGCCAGCAGTTCTTTACCGGGACTAGGAGGCACAGATACGCAGTATTTT.

The J gene is TRBJ2-7, the V gene TRBV29-1; D is possibly TRBD1 (7 bases). The CDR3 is 12 residues long. Deletions cut 6 bases from V and 7 bases from J, with 16 bases between. Germline CDR1 and CDR2: SQVTM and ANQGSEA. The DNA for the CDR3 is TGCAGCGTCGCCAACTCAGGGGGGGAGCAGTACTTC. It translates to CSVANSGGEQYF.

J is TRBJ2-2 and V is TRBV6-5, with TRBD1 identical over 7 bases. With V trimmed by 8 bases and J by 4 bases, 7 bases remained unmatched. CDR1 MNHEY and CDR2 SVGAGI come from the germline V gene. The CDR3 spans 14 residues. CDR3 coding DNA: TGTGCCAGCGGGCAGACAGGGTCCACCGGGGAGCTGTTTTTT. Its protein product is CASGQTGSTGELFF.

The V call is TRBV2, the J call TRBJ2-7; D is unresolved. The V end lost 7 bases, the J end lost 3 bases, and 10 bases lay between the germline ends. There are 12 residues in the CDR3. Germline V gives CDR1 SNHLY, CDR2 FYNNEI. The CDR3 region is CASMALNYEQYF. The CDR3 DNA follows: TGTGCCAGCATGGCTTTAAACTACGAGCAGTACTTC.

The chain has TRBV15 and TRBJ2-1; 7 nucleotides align to TRBD2. In germline, CDR1 is LNHNV, CDR2 YYDKDF (reference sequence). This CDR3 has 19 residues. V gave up 2 bases and J gave up 9 bases; unmatched junction bases: 22. The CDR3 is CATSRPTSTGRTGRSEQFF. The CDR3 coding sequence is TGTGCCACCAGCAGACCCACTTCTACCGGGAGGACGGGACGGAGTGAGCAGTTCTTC.

Only one count was recorded for this clone. V is TRBV11-2 and J is TRBJ2-5, with D perhaps matching TRBD1 (5 bases). The CDR3 has 14 residues. The germline V and J ends were trimmed by 8 bases and 1 base, with 14 bases remaining between them. The germline CDR1 and CDR2 sequences are SGHAT and FQNNGV. The CDR3 region is CASPLDSLQETQYF. In DNA, the CDR3 is TGTGCCAGCCCCCTTGACAGCCTCCAAGAGACCCAGTACTTC.

The chain has TRBV28 and TRBJ2-7; 8 bases line up with TRBD1. J was trimmed by 5 bases and V by 2 bases; bases with no gene match: 8. The CDR3 is made up of 15 amino acids. CDR1 and CDR2 (germline): MDHEN, SYDVKM. CDR3 nucleotide sequence: TGTGCCAGCAGTTTAAGTGTGCAGGGGGCGCACGAGCAGTACTTC. It yields the protein CASSLSVQGAHEQYF.

The chain employs TRBV9 and TRBJ1-2; 7 nucleotides match TRBD1. The CDR3 spans 14 residues. The germline V gene encodes CDR1 SGDLS and CDR2 YYNGEE. V was clipped by 4 bases and J by 2 bases; unmatched bases: 5. For the CDR3, the DNA is TGTGCCAGCAGCCTTGGGACAGTAAACTATGGCTACACCTTC. This codes for CASSLGTVNYGYTF.

The CDR3 nucleotides read TGTGCCAGCACACAGGTGATCGCCGGGAGGGGCCCTGGAAACACCATATATTTT. Protein sequence: CASTQVIAGRGPGNTIYF. The chain combines TRBV18 with TRBJ1-3; maybe TRBD1 (5 bases). This CDR3 comprises 18 residues. The germline V gene has CDR1 KGHSH and CDR2 LQKENI. V was shortened by 8 bases and J by 2 bases, with 25 bases between the two germline ends.

This clone was found a few times. The chain uses TRBV29-1 and TRBJ1-2; tentatively, D is TRBD1 (6 bases). Trimming took 7 bases from V and 4 from J, leaving 13 bases between them. The CDR3 is made up of 12 amino acids. Germline loops: CDR1 SQVTM, CDR2 ANQGSEA. In DNA, the CDR3 is TGCAGCGCCTGGGACACAGTCTATGGCTACACCTTC. It codes for CSAWDTVYGYTF. Full variable domain (remainder filled in from reference TRBV29-1 and TRBJ1-2): SAVISQKPSRDICQRGTSLTIQCQVDSQVTMMFWYRQQPGQSLTLIATANQGSEATYESGFVIDKFPISRPNLTFSTLTVSNMSPEDSSIYLCSAWDTVYGYTFGSGTRLTVV.